This T cell receptor beta chain originates from a study of CD4 T cells in relation to SARS-CoV-2 and coronaviruses (dated by TCRdb to about 2021). For context, the study as a whole: The ViraFEST assay cultured PBMCs with antigen for 10 days, then sequenced TCR beta CDR3s to find antigen-specific clonal expansions. Patient-derived lymphoblastoid cell lines were used to map the HLA restriction of shared crossreactive spike epitopes. At the level of individual TCR clonotypes, the study evaluated whether memory CD4+ T cells crossreact between the spike proteins of SARS-CoV-2 and those of common cold coronaviruses. Samples from three pre-COVID donors and the naive versus memory experiments were sequenced with the Adaptive Biotechnologies TCR-sequencing kit; other data were Illumina-based. A different, Illumina-based TCR-beta assay was used to sequence expansion assays from other donors in the study. An HIV-1 Nef peptide pool or a culture without peptide was used as the negative reference condition.

CD4+ T cells from unexposed donors were collected before the COVID-19 pandemic (2011-2018). After around 10 days of culture, CD4+ T cells were isolated with the EasySep CD4+ T cell isolation kit. As cell number allowed, CD4+ T cells from unexposed donors were tested for reactivity to SARS-CoV-2 S and N and to four common cold coronavirus spike pools. PBMCs were cultured at over 1.5 million per well in IMDM supplemented with 5% human AB serum and 9 to 10 IU/ml IL-2. Half of the culture medium was replaced with fresh IL-2-containing medium on days 3 and 7. Triplicate replicate wells were generally used for each peptide culture condition. The leukapheresis product used for the unexposed donors was purchased from a commercial source. PBMCs were isolated from leukapheresis product or whole blood by Ficoll-Paque PLUS gradient centrifugation. PBMCs were either cryopreserved at -140°C or used fresh in the expansion assay. The QIAamp Micro DNA Kit was used to extract genomic DNA from the CD4+ T cells.

About this clone: This receptor's antigen is unknown. No per-base quality is available; no much larger clone lies one base away.

CDR1 and CDR2 are drawn from the germline V gene: SGHRS, YFSETQ. V loses 4 bases of germline sequence and J loses 9 bases, and the interval between the two ends is 11 bases. The CDR3 numbers 12 residues from cysteine through phenylalanine. Left in the record is the CDR3 DNA by itself, 36 bases read in frame from the first base. Overall study results and their limits: The study was constrained by small numbers of patients and of tested TCRs. Memory CD4+ clonotypes crossrecognizing SARS-CoV-2 and at least one common cold coronavirus spike were found in 60% to 75% of donors. No donor contributed both pre-pandemic and post-infection samples, which limited tracing the source of pre-existing responses. Crossreactivity analysis centred on spike protein, so crossreactivity against other viral proteins was not assessed. Compared with monoreactive clones, crossreactive clones had significantly weaker SARS-CoV-2-driven expansion, a result consistent with antigenic imprinting.

Library method: the immunoSEQ multiplex PCR assay. The paper's processing steps were these. During preprocessing, nonproductive sequences were removed, as were CDR3s that did not start with C, did not end with F or W, or were shorter than 7 amino acids. The MANAFEST web app identified antigen-specific clonotypes based on expansion compared with the reference and other culture wells. A clone was considered positive if significant expansion relative to the reference culture was observed in 2 of 3 replicate wells at an FDR below 0.05. A further requirement for positive clones was significant expansion compared with all other tandem wells, along with an odds ratio above 5. Pairwise Levenshtein distance, computed with the stringdist R package after three terminal residues were trimmed from each end, was used as the measure of CDR3 homology. Entries here come from immuneACCESS through TCRdb and include only in-frame sequences with V and J called. Some clones fail to appear in such tables; in the studies checked, an unresolved V gene covers under half of the shortfall, and the cause of the remainder is unknown. From that table come the V and J calls and clone size; the DNA was used to work out D and trimming. Recorded for this sample are approximately 11,000 clones; around 80% of them occurred a single time. Together, the top ten hold 17% of the sample.

Rearrangement joined TRBV5-1 to TRBJ2-1; no D gene can be assigned with confidence. This TCR was sampled from a human donor in good health. Sequenced input: CD4+ T cells from PBMCs, cultured in vitro. The CDR3 sequence is CASSITIGEQFF. Read as DNA, the sequence is TGCGCCAGCAGCATTACTATAGGTGAGCAGTTCTTC.